Listed below are T cell receptor beta chains from one sample, sequenced in a study of beta chain features in type 1 diabetes. Using immunoSEQ multiplex PCR, the repertoire was profiled, and TCRdb retains in-frame clones only, with some absent. The sample shows about 700,000 clones, roughly an eighth of them seen only once. The sequenced sample was naive CD4+ T cells from blood. The receptors here all came from a man aged 18 to 29 with type 1 diabetes. Each CDR3 is given with its conserved first and last residue. Fields, in order: V gene, J gene, clone size, D gene, CDR3 protein, CDR3 DNA. The D gene is left open where the match is weak. Size values are once, few and many counts, or a class for expanded clones, and some rows have none.

TRBV30	TRBJ2-7	few	TRBD1	CAWSQGQGRGF	TGTGCCTGGAGCCAAGGACAGGGTCGGGGGTTC
TRBV29-1	TRBJ1-2	few	.	CSAAVVGGAGYTF	TGCAGCGCTGCCGTTGTGGGGGGCGCGGGCTACACCTTC
TRBV10-3	TRBJ2-3	.	TRBD2	CAISGTSGGTDTQYF	TGTGCCATCAGTGGGACTAGCGGGGGCACAGATACGCAGTATTTT
TRBV7-2	TRBJ2-3	.	.	CASSLARLGDTQYF	TGTGCCAGCAGCTTAGCGCGACTAGGGGATACGCAGTATTTT
TRBV5-1	TRBJ2-5	.	TRBD2	CASSLAYLAGRQETQYF	TGCGCCAGCAGCTTGGCCTATCTAGCGGGGCGGCAAGAGACCCAGTACTTC
TRBV4-1	TRBJ2-2	few	.	CASSQATTNTGELFF	TGCGCCAGCAGCCAAGCGACCACGAACACCGGGGAGCTGTTTTTT
TRBV9	TRBJ1-6	.	TRBD1	CASSTGTEANSPLHF	TGTGCCAGCAGCACCGGGACAGAAGCCAATTCACCCCTCCACTTT
TRBV7-2	TRBJ1-6	few	.	CASRPTGNGYNSPLHF	TGTGCCAGCAGGCCCACAGGGAACGGGTATAATTCACCCCTCCACTTT
TRBV7-9	TRBJ2-1	few	TRBD2	CASSSTWTSGGRTNEQFF	TGTGCCAGCAGCAGCACCTGGACTAGCGGGGGCAGGACTAATGAGCAGTTCTTC
TRBV5-6	TRBJ2-7	few	TRBD1	CASSLRDSYEQYF	TGTGCCAGCAGCTTGAGGGACAGCTACGAGCAGTACTTC
TRBV6-6	TRBJ1-2	few	.	CASSPHGGAPRGYTF	TGTGCCAGCAGTCCCCACGGGGGAGCCCCGCGCGGCTACACCTTC
TRBV7-9	TRBJ2-5	few	.	CASSLNIGRSETQYF	TGTGCCAGCAGCTTAAACATTGGGAGATCGGAGACCCAGTACTTC
TRBV5-6	TRBJ2-5	few	.	CASSLVTGLQETQYF	TGTGCCAGCAGCTTGGTAACGGGCCTCCAAGAGACCCAGTACTTC
TRBV19	TRBJ1-5	few	.	CASSPHGQPQHF	TGTGCCAGTAGTCCCCACGGGCAGCCCCAGCATTTT